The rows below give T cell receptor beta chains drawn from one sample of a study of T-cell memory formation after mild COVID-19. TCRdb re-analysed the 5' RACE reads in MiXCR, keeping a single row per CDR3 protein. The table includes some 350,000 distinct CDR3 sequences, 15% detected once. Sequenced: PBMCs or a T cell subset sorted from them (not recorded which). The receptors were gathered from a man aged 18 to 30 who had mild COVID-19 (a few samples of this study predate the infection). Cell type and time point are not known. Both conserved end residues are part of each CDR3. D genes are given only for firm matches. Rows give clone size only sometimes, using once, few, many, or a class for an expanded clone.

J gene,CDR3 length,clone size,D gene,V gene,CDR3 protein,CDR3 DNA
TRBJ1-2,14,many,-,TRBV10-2,CASSESWPTGGYTF,TGCGCCAGCAGTGAGTCATGGCCCACCGGGGGCTACACCTTC
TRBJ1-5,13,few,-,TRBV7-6,CASSLKAAQPQHF,TGTGCCAGCAGCTTAAAGGCAGCTCAGCCCCAGCATTTT
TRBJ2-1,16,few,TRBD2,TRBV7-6,CASSLGSGVSYNEQFF,TGTGCCAGCAGCCTAGGTAGCGGGGTCAGCTACAATGAGCAGTTCTTC
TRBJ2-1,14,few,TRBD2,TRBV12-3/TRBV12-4,CASDRSGTYNEQFF,TGTGCCAGTGACCGGAGCGGGACCTACAATGAGCAGTTCTTC
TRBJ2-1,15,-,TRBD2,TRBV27,CASSQQAGGYNEQFF,TGTGCCAGCAGTCAACAGGCGGGGGGCTACAATGAGCAGTTCTTC
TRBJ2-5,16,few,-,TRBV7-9,CASSFPLGANQETQYF,TGTGCCAGCAGCTTCCCCCTCGGGGCGAACCAAGAGACCCAGTACTTC
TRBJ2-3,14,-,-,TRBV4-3,CASSPSLSTDTQYF,TGCGCCAGCAGCCCTAGCCTTAGCACAGATACGCAGTATTTT
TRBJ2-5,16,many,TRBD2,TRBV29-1,CSVEQSGTSGSGTQYF,TGCAGCGTCGAGCAATCCGGGACTAGCGGGAGCGGGACCCAGTACTTC
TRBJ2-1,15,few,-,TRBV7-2,CASSRMTSSYNEQFF,TGTGCCAGCAGTCGGATGACTAGCTCCTACAATGAGCAGTTCTTC
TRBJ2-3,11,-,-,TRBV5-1,CASSLTGQQYF,TGCGCCAGCAGCTTGACTGGACAGCAGTATTTT
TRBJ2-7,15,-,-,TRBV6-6,CASSYSGTAVGEQYF,TGTGCCAGCAGTTACTCCGGGACGGCTGTAGGCGAGCAGTACTTC
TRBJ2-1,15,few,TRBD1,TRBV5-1,CASSPEPGQGVQQFF,TGCGCCAGCAGCCCTGAGCCGGGACAGGGAGTTCAGCAGTTCTTC
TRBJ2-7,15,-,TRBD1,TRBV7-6,CASSPAGTGAPEQYF,TGTGCCAGCAGCCCCGCCGGGACAGGGGCCCCCGAGCAGTACTTC
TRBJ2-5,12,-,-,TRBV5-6,CASSPRWETQYF,TGTGCCAGCAGCCCCCGATGGGAGACCCAGTACTTC
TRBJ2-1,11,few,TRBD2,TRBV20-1,CSVAGGNEQFF,TGCAGTGTGGCGGGGGGGAATGAGCAGTTCTTC
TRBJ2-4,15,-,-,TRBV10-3,CAISESAVGKNIQYF,TGTGCCATCAGTGAGTCCGCGGTCGGTAAAAACATTCAGTACTTC
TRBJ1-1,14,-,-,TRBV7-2,CASSSTRDRLEAFF,TGTGCCAGCAGCTCGACCCGGGACCGACTTGAAGCTTTCTTT
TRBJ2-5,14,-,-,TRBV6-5,CASSPRRGKRTQYF,TGTGCCAGCTCCCCAAGACGGGGAAAGAGGACCCAGTACTTC
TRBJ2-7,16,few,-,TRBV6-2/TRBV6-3,CASSYSGLGLPDEQYF,TGTGCCAGCAGTTACTCGGGTCTTGGACTCCCGGACGAGCAGTACTTC
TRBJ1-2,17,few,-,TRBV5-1,CASSPPYQGLLNYGYTF,TGCGCCAGCAGCCCACCGTATCAGGGCTTACTAAACTATGGCTACACCTTC
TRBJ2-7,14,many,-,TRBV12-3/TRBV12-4,CASSGTVSSYEQYF,TGTGCCAGCAGTGGGACCGTCAGCTCCTACGAGCAGTACTTC
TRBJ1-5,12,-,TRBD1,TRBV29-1,CSAGQGDQPQHF,TGCAGCGCAGGACAGGGGGATCAGCCCCAGCATTTT
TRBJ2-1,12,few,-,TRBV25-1,CASSVVGGGQFF,TGTGCCAGCAGTGTCGTGGGCGGTGGGCAGTTCTTC
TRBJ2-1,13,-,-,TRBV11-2,CASSRDQHNEQFF,TGTGCCAGCAGCCGGGACCAACACAATGAGCAGTTCTTC
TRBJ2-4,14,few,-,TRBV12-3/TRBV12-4,CASSLAGGQYIQYF,TGTGCCAGCAGTTTAGCCGGGGGGCAGTACATTCAGTACTTC
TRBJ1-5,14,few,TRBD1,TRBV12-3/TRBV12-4,CASSSWTGTQPQHF,TGTGCCAGCAGTTCCTGGACAGGGACTCAGCCCCAGCATTTT
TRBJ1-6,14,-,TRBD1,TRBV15,CATRVTGLKSPLHF,TGTGCCACCAGGGTGACAGGGCTAAAGTCACCCCTCCACTTT
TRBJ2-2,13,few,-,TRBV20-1,CSAASGRTGELFF,TGCAGTGCTGCAAGCGGCCGCACCGGGGAGCTGTTTTTT
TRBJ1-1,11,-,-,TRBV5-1,CASRQGTEAFF,TGCGCCAGCAGGCAGGGCACTGAAGCTTTCTTT
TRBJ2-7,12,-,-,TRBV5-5,CASSTSEYEQYF,TGTGCCAGCAGCACTTCAGAGTACGAGCAGTACTTC
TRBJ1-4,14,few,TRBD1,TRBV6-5,CASRIGQGGEKLFF,TGTGCCAGCAGGATCGGACAGGGCGGTGAAAAACTGTTTTTT
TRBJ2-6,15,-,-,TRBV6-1,CASSSGHSGANVLTF,TGTGCCAGCAGTTCGGGCCACTCTGGGGCCAACGTCCTGACTTTC
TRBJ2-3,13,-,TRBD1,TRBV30,CAWRPGQGNTQYF,TGTGCCTGGCGGCCGGGACAGGGCAATACGCAGTATTTT
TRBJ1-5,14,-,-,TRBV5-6,CASSENRAWQPQHF,TGTGCCAGCAGCGAGAACAGGGCCTGGCAGCCCCAGCATTTT
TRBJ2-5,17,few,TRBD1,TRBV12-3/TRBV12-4,CASSPPRGRGDQETQYF,TGTGCCAGCAGTCCGCCCAGGGGGCGGGGAGACCAAGAGACCCAGTACTTC
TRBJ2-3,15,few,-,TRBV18,CASSPPSDSTDTQYF,TGTGCCAGCTCACCCCCCTCGGACAGCACAGATACGCAGTATTTT
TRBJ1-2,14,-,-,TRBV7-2,CASSYSGTAYGYTF,TGTGCCAGCAGCTATTCCGGGACGGCTTATGGCTACACCTTC
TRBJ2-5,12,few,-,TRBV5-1,CASRDSGFTQYF,TGCGCCAGCAGGGACAGCGGATTTACCCAGTACTTC
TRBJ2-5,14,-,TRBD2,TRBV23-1,CASRLAGDFETQYF,TGCGCCAGCCGACTAGCGGGGGACTTTGAGACCCAGTACTTC
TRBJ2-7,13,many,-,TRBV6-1,CASSEGSSYEQYF,TGTGCCAGCAGTGAAGGCTCGTCCTACGAGCAGTACTTC
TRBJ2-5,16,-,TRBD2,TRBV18,CASSPGLAGGSETQYF,TGTGCCAGCTCACCCGGACTAGCGGGAGGCTCGGAGACCCAGTACTTC
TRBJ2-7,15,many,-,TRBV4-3,CASSQSRDPFYEQYF,TGCGCCAGCAGCCAGAGCCGGGACCCATTCTACGAGCAGTACTTC
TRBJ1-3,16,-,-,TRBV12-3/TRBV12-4,CASTLERALSGNTIYF,TGTGCCAGCACCCTGGAAAGGGCGTTATCTGGAAACACCATATATTTT
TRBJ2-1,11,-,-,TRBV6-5,CASRVGDEQFF,TGTGCCAGCAGGGTGGGGGATGAGCAGTTCTTC
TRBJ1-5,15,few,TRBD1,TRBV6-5,CASSLGQPANQPQHF,TGTGCCAGCAGCCTGGGACAGCCCGCCAATCAGCCCCAGCATTTT